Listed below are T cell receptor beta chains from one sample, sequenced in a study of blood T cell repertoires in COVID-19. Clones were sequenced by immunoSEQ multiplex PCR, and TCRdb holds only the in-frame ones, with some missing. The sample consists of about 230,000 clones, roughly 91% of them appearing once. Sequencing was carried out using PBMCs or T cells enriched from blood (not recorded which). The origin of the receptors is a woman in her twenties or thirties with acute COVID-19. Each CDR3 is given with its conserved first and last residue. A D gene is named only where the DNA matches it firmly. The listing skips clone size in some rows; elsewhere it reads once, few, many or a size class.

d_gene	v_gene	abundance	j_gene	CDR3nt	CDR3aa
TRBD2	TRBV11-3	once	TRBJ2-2	TGTGCCAGCAGCTTAGTTGGGGGGGCCGGGGAGCTGTTTTTT	CASSLVGGAGELFF
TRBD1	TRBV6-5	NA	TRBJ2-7	TGTGCCAGCAGTTACGGGACAGGGGCCTACGAGCAGTACTTC	CASSYGTGAYEQYF
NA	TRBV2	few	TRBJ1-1	TGTGCCAGCAGTTCGGCGGGGGGGTTGAACACTGAAGCTTTCTTT	CASSSAGGLNTEAFF
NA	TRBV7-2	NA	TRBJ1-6	TGTGCCAGCAGACCAGGGTTCGGGAGCTCCTATAATTCACCCCTCCACTTT	CASRPGFGSSYNSPLHF
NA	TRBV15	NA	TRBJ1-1	TGTGCCACCAGCAGAGAAGGGGTGAACACTGAAGCTTTCTTT	CATSREGVNTEAFF
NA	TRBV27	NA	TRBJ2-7	TGTGCCAGCAGTCCCACTTTCGCGGCGACCTACGAGCAGTACTTC	CASSPTFAATYEQYF
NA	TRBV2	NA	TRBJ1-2	TGTGCCAGCAGTGATACGACCCGGGAGTATGGCTACACCTTC	CASSDTTREYGYTF
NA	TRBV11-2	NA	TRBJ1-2	TGTGCCAGCAGTCACGCCGCCATTACGGATGGCTACACCTTC	CASSHAAITDGYTF
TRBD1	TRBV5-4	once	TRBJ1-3	TGTGCCAGCAGCTCAAATCCGGACAGGGTCAACACCATATATTTT	CASSSNPDRVNTIYF
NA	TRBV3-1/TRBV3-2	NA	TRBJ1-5	TGTGCCAGCAGCCAAGAAGGTTGGGGACATGATCAGCCCCAGCATTTT	CASSQEGWGHDQPQHF
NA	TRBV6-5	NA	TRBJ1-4	TGTGCCAGCAGTTCTAGTATCGGGGAAAAACTGTTTTTT	CASSSSIGEKLFF
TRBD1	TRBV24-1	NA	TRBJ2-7	TGTGCCACCAGTGATTCGGGACAGGGGGCCTACGAGCAGTACTTC	CATSDSGQGAYEQYF
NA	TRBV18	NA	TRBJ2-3	TGTGCCAGCTCACCTCAAGTAAATTCCCATGGATCGGGGGGCACAGATACGCAGTATTTT	CASSPQVNSHGSGGTDTQYF
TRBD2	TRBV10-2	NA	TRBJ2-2	TGCGCCAGCAGTGAGTTCTCTAGCGGGGCCGGGGAGCTGTTTTTT	CASSEFSSGAGELFF
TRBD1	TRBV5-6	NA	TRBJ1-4	TGTGCCAGCAGCCGGACAGGGGAAGGGCCGCTGGGAGAAAAACTGTTTTTT	CASSRTGEGPLGEKLFF
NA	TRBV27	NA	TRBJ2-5	TGTGCCAGCAGTCCCGGACTTGTTCAAGAGACCCAGTACTTC	CASSPGLVQETQYF
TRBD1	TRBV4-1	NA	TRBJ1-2	TGCGCCAGCAGCCCCGACAGGGGGCCCTATGGCTACACCTTC	CASSPDRGPYGYTF
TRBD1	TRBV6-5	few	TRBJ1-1	TGTGCCAGCGGACAGGGGGTAGGCACTGAAGCTTTCTTT	CASGQGVGTEAFF
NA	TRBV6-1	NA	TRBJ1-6	TGTGCCAGCAGTGACGAGACAGATTCCCAAATTTCACCCCTCCACTTT	CASSDETDSQISPLHF
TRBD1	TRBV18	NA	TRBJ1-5	TGTGCCAGCTCAGACCCGACAGGGCCCGGTAGCAATCAGCCCCAGCATTTT	CASSDPTGPGSNQPQHF
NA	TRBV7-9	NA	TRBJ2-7	TGTGCCAGCAGCCATACAGACAAGCCCTACGAGCAGTACTTC	CASSHTDKPYEQYF
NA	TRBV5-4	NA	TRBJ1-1	TGTGCCAGCAGCAGGCAGGGCCAGAACACTGAAGCTTTCTTT	CASSRQGQNTEAFF
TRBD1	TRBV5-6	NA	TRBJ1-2	TGTGCCAGCAGCTTGGGCAGGGGGTACTATGGCTACACCTTC	CASSLGRGYYGYTF
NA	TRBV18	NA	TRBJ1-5	TGTGCCAGCTCACCGGCCCCGTTGTATCAGCCCCAGCATTTT	CASSPAPLYQPQHF
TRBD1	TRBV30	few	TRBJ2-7	TGTGCCTGGGGACAGGGGAAATACGAGCAGTACTTC	CAWGQGKYEQYF